The clone carrying this T cell receptor beta chain was counted a few times. V was trimmed by 5 bases and J by 6 bases, leaving 17 bases between them. This CDR3 has 15 amino acids. CDR1 is SGHAT and CDR2 is FQNNGV in the germline V gene. The data were obtained in a study of T-cell reconstitution after alpha-beta-depleted transplantation in children. Preparing the TCRbeta library involved the use of unique molecular identifiers. One entry per CDR3 protein, called by TCRdb with MiXCR from the PCR reads. The table lists approximately 210,000 distinct CDR3 sequences, about 15% of them singletons. V usage is TRBV11-2 and J usage is TRBJ2-1; TRBD1 or TRBD2 may be the D gene (7 bases each). This TCR was recovered from a male patient aged 2 to 9 who had a stem cell transplant for acute lymphoblastic leukemia, so the T cells may come from the graft donor. Source: PBMCs, mostly from graft donor cells, taken 360 days after TCRalphabeta/CD19-depleted stem cell transplant. The CDR3 bases are TGTGCCAGCAGCCAGGGGGGGGGTCCGGCCAATGAGCAGTTCTTC. Translation: CASSQGGGPANEQFF.